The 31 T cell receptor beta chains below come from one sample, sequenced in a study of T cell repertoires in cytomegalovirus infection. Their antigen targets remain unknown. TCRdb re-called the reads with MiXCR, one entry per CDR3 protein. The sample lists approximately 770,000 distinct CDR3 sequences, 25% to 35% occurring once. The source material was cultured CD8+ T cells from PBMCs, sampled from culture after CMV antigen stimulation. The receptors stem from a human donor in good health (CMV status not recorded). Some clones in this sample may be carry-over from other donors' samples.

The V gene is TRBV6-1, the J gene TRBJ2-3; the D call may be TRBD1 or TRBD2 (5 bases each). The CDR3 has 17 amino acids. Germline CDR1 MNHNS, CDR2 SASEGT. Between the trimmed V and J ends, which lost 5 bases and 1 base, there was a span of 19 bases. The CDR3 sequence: CASSSIQRGERTDTQYF. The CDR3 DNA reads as TGTGCCAGCAGTTCCATCCAGAGAGGGGAACGCACAGATACGCAGTATTTT.

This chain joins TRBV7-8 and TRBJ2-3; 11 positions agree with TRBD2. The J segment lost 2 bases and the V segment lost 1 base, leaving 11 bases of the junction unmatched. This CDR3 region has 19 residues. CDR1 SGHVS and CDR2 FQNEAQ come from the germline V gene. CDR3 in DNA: TGTGCCAGCAGCTTAGTCCCTAGCGGGGGGCTAACGCCCACAGATACGCAGTATTTT. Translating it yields CASSLVPSGGLTPTDTQYF.

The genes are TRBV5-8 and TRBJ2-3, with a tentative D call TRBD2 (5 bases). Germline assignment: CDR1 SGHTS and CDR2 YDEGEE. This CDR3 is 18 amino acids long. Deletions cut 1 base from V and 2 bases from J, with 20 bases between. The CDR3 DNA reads TGTGCCAGCAGCTTGCTGCTAAAGGACCGGGGATACACAGATACGCAGTATTTT. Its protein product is CASSLLLKDRGYTDTQYF.

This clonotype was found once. CDR3 bases: TGTGCCAGCAGTGCTGGGGGGGGAGGAAATGAGCAGTTCTTC. This codes for CASSAGGGGNEQFF. The rearrangement joins TRBV7-4 to TRBJ2-1; 7 nucleotides align to TRBD2. V lost 6 bases to trimming and J lost 7 bases; unmatched junction nucleotides: 9. Germline assignment: CDR1 SGHVT and CDR2 SQSDAQ. The CDR3 loop spans 14 amino acids.

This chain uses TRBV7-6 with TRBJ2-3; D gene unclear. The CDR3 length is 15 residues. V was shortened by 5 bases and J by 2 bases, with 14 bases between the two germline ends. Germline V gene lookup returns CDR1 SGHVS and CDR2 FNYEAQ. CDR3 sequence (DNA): TGTGCCAGCAGCCGCTGGGGTGGCCCCACAGATACGCAGTATTTT. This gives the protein CASSRWGGPTDTQYF. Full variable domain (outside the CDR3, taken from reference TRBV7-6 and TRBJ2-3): GAGVSQSPRYKVTKRGQDVALRCDPISGHVSLYWYRQALGQGPEFLTYFNYEAQQDKSGLPNDRFSAERPEGSISTLTIQRTEQRDSAMYRCASSRWGGPTDTQYFGPGTRLTVL.

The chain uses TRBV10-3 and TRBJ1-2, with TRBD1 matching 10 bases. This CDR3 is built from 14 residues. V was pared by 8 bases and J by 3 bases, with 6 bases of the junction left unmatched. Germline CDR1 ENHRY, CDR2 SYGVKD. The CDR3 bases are TGTGCCATCGGGCCCGGGACAGGGGACTATGGCTACACCTTC. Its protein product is CAIGPGTGDYGYTF.

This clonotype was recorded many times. The CDR3 bases are TGTGCCAGCAGCCCCCCCGGGGGGGCGTCTGAGCAGTACGTC. Translation gives CASSPPGGASEQYV. J is TRBJ2-7 and V is TRBV7-9; TRBD2 aligns across 8 bases. The CDR3 has 14 residues. V lost 5 bases and J lost 7; bases outside the gene matches: 10. Germline CDR1 reads SEHNR; CDR2 reads FQNEAQ (reference sequence).

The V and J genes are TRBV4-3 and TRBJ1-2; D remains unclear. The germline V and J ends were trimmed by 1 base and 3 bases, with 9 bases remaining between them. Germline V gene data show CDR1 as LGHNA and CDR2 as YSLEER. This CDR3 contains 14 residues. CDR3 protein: CASSQVSVDYGYTF. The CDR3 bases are TGCGCCAGCAGCCAAGTTTCTGTGGACTATGGCTACACCTTC.

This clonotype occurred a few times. The CDR3 bases are TGTGCCAGCGCGTTTAAGAAATATGGCTACACCTTC. It specifies CASAFKKYGYTF. This chain uses TRBV28 with TRBJ1-2; D gene ambiguous. CDR1 is MDHEN, CDR2 SYDVKM, per germline. Trimming pared 8 bases from V and 5 bases from J, leaving 12 bases between. This CDR3 comprises 12 residues.

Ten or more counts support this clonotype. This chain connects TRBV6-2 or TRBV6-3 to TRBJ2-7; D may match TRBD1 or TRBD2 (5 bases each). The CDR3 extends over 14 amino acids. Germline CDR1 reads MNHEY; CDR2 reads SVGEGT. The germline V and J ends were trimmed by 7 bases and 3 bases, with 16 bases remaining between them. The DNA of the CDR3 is TGTGCCAGCATGTCGCCGGGGCGCGGCTACGAGCAGTACGTC. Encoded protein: CASMSPGRGYEQYV.

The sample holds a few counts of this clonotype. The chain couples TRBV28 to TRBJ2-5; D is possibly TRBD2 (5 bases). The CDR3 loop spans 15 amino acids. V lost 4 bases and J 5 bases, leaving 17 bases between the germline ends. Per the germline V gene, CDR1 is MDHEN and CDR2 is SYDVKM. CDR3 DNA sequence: TGTGCCAGCAGTTCCGTCGAGGGTACCCCGGAGACCCAGTACTTC. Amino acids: CASSSVEGTPETQYF.

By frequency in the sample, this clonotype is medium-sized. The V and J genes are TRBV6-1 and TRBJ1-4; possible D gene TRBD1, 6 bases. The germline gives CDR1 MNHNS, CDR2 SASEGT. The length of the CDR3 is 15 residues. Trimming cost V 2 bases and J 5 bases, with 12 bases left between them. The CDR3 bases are TGTGCCAGCAGTGAAAGGGGGACCGAGAATGAAAAACTGTTTTTT. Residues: CASSERGTENEKLFF.

The CDR3 is CASSDYKNIQYF. CDR3 coding DNA: TGTGCCAGCAGTGACTACAAAAACATTCAGTACTTC. The chain has TRBV9 and TRBJ2-4; D perhaps matches TRBD2 (5 bases). Germline CDR1 and CDR2: SGDLS and YYNGEE. V was clipped by 5 bases and J by 3 bases, with 6 bases between them. The CDR3 runs to 12 residues.

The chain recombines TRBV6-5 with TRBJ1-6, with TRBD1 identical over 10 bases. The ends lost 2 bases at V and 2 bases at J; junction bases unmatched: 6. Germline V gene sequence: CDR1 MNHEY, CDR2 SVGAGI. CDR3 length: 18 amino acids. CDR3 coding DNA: TGTGCCAGCAGTTACGTGGAGGGACAGGGGCCCTATAATTCACCCCTCCACTTT. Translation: CASSYVEGQGPYNSPLHF.

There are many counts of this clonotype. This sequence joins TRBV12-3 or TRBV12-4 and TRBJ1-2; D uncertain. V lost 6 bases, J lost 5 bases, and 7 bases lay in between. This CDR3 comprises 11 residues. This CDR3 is CASSDNYGYTF. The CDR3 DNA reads TGTGCCAGCAGCGACAATTATGGCTACACCTTC.

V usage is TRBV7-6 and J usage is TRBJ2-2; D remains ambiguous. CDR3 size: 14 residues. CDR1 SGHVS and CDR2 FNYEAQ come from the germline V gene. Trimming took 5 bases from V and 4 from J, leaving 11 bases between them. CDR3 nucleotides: TGTGCCAGCAGCCCCGCGTTGGGCACCGGGGAGCTGTTTTTT. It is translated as CASSPALGTGELFF.

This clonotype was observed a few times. The CDR3 DNA reads as TGTGCCAGCAGCTCGTCAGGGCGATATTTGCAGTTCTTC. Translating it yields CASSSSGRYLQFF. The gene calls are TRBV7-6 and TRBJ2-1; maybe TRBD1 (5 bases). In germline, CDR1 is SGHVS, CDR2 FNYEAQ. The CDR3 length is 13 residues. Trimming stripped 4 bases from V and 12 bases from J, with 16 bases between.

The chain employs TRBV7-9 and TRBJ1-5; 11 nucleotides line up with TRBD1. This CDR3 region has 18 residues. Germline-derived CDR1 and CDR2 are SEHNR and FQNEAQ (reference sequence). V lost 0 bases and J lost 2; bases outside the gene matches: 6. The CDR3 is CASSLAFGQGARNQPQHF. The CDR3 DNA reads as TGTGCCAGCAGCTTAGCTTTTGGACAGGGGGCGCGCAATCAGCCCCAGCATTTT.

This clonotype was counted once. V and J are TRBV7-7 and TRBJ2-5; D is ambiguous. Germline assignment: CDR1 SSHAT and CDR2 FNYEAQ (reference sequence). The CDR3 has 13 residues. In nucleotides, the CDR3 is TGTGCTAGCTTCCCCCCGGCGCAAGAGACCCAGTACTTC. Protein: CASFPPAQETQYF.

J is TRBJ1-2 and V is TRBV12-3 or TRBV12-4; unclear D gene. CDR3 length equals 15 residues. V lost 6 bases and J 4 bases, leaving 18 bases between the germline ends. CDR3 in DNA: TGTGCCAGCAGCCCCGGATTAGGTTTTGGCTATGGCTACACCTTC. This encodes CASSPGLGFGYGYTF.

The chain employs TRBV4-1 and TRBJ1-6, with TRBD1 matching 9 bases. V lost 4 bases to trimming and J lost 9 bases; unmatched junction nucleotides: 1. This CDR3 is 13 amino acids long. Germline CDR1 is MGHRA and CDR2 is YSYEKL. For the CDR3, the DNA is TGCGCCAGCAGCCCGGGACAGGGTTCACCCCTCCACTTT. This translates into CASSPGQGSPLHF.

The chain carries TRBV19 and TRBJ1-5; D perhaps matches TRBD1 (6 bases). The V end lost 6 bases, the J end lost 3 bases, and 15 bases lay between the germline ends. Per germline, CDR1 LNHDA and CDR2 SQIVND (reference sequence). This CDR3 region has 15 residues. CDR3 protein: CASSGRTVLNQPQHF. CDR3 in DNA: TGTGCCAGTAGCGGCCGGACAGTACTCAATCAGCCCCAGCATTTT.

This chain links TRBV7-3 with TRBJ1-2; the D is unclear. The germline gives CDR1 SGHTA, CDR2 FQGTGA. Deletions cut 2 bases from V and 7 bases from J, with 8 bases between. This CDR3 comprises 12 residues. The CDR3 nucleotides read TGTGCCAGCAGCTTAGGACTGTTTGGCTACACCTTC. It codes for CASSLGLFGYTF.

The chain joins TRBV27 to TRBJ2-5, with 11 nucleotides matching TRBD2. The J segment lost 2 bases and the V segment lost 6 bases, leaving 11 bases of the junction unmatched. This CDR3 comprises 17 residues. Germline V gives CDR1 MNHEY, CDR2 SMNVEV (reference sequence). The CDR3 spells CASRLAGGPVLQETQYF. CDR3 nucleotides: TGTGCCAGCAGATTAGCGGGGGGGCCGGTATTACAAGAGACCCAGTACTTC.

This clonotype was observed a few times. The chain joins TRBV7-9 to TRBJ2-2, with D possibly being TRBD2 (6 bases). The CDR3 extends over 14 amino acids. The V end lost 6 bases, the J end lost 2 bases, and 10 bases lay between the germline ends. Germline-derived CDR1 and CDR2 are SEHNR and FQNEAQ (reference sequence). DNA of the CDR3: TGTGCCAGCAGGGGACTTACTAACACCGGGGAGCTGTTTTTT. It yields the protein CASRGLTNTGELFF.

CDR3 DNA sequence: TGTGCCAGCACCCCTGAAGCTTTCTTT. Its translation: CASTPEAFF. This chain uses TRBV7-4 with TRBJ1-1; no clear D gene. CDR1 and CDR2 from the germline V gene are SGHVT and SQSDAQ. Trimming took off 7 bases at V and 6 bases at J, with 3 bases between the two ends. The CDR3 sequence is 9 residues long.

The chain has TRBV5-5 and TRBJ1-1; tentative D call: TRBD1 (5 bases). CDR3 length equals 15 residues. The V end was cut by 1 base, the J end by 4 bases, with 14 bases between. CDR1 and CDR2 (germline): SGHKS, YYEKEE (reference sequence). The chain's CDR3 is CASSLIWGAGTEAFF. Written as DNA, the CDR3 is TGTGCCAGCAGCTTGATATGGGGCGCGGGCACTGAAGCTTTCTTT.

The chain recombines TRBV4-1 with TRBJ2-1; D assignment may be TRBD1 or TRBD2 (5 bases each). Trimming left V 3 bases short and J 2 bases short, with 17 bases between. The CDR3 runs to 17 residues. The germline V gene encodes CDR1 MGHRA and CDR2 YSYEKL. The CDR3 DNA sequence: TGCGCCAGCAGCCAGGGTACAGGCGCGACTACCTACAATGAGCAGTTCTTC. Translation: CASSQGTGATTYNEQFF.

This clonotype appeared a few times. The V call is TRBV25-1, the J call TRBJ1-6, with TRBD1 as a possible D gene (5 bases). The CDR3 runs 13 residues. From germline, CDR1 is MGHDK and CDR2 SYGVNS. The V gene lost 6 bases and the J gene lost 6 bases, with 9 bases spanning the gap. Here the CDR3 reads CASRWGINSPLHF. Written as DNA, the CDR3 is TGTGCCAGCAGATGGGGGATTAATTCACCCCTCCACTTT.

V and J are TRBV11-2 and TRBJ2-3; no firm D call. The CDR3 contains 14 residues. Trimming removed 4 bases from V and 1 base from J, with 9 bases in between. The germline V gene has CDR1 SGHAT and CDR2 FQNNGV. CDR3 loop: CASSYPGRTDTQYF. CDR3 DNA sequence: TGTGCCAGCAGCTACCCAGGACGCACAGATACGCAGTATTTT. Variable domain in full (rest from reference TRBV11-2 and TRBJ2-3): EAGVAQSPRYKIIEKRQSVAFWCNPISGHATLYWYQQILGQGPKLLIQFQNNGVVDDSQLPKDRFSAERLKGVDSTLKIQPAKLEDSAVYLCASSYPGRTDTQYFGPGTRLTVL.

The CDR3: CASSLGGSSWGTEAFF. Written as DNA, the CDR3 is TGTGCCAGCAGTTTGGGGGGCAGCTCTTGGGGGACTGAAGCTTTCTTT. V gene TRBV27 combines with J gene TRBJ1-1; D possibly corresponds to TRBD1 (6 bases). Germline-derived CDR1 and CDR2 are MNHEY and SMNVEV (reference sequence). CDR3 length equals 16 residues. V was clipped by 3 bases and J by 5 bases, with 19 bases between them.